Listed here are 26 T cell receptor beta chains from one sample, sequenced in a study of cytomegalovirus exposure and HLA in healthy donors. 60 Vbeta and 13 Jbeta primers were used in PCR. Method: immunoSEQ multiplex PCR; TCRdb's copy keeps in-frame clones and lacks some. The clone table shows 150,000 to 200,000 clones, with the ten largest holding about 1.2%. Sequenced input: PBMCs. The source of these receptors is a woman aged 55 to 70 in good health and CMV-seronegative.

This rearrangement joins TRBV27 to TRBJ1-2, with D unclear. Germline V CDR1 and CDR2: MNHEY, SMNVEV (reference sequence). This CDR3 is built from 14 residues. Trimming shortened V by 0 bases and J by 3 bases, and 8 bases separated the two germline ends. The DNA for the CDR3 is TGTGCCAGCAGTTTATCGTTTGACTACTATGGCTACACCTTC. It yields the protein CASSLSFDYYGYTF.

In nucleotides, the CDR3 is TGTGCCAGCAGTGCCCTAGCGATTGCCTACGAGCAGTACTTC. It specifies CASSALAIAYEQYF. The chain has TRBV6-1 and TRBJ2-7; possible D gene TRBD2, 6 bases. This CDR3 comprises 14 residues. Germline V gene lookup returns CDR1 MNHNS and CDR2 SASEGT. The germline V and J ends were trimmed by 4 bases and 2 bases, with 12 bases remaining between them.

The chain employs TRBV4-2 and TRBJ1-5; TRBD1 is a possible D gene (5 bases). V was clipped by 1 base and J by 6 bases, with 19 bases between them. Looked up from germline, CDR1 is LGHNA and CDR2 is YNFKEQ. The CDR3 is made up of 17 amino acids. The CDR3 spells CASSQVPLLGGTQPQHF. CDR3 coding DNA: TGTGCCAGCAGCCAAGTTCCGCTCCTGGGGGGTACTCAGCCCCAGCATTTT.

The J gene is TRBJ1-1, the V gene TRBV7-2; no definite D call. V shed 1 base and J shed 1 base, with 10 bases lying between them. The CDR3 consists of 15 residues. The germline CDR1 and CDR2 sequences are SGHTA and FQGNSA. The CDR3 protein is CASSLGGIGNTEAFF. The CDR3 DNA sequence: TGTGCCAGCAGCTTAGGAGGGATTGGGAACACTGAAGCTTTCTTT.

The chain recombines TRBV28 with TRBJ1-2; TRBD1 matches at 7 bases. With V trimmed by 3 bases and J by 4 bases, 2 bases remained unmatched. This CDR3 is built from 13 residues. The germline V gene has CDR1 MDHEN and CDR2 SYDVKM. CDR3 nucleotides: TGTGCCAGCAGTTTGGGGACAGTCTATGGCTACACCTTC. Translated: CASSLGTVYGYTF.

This rearrangement joins TRBV7-2 to TRBJ1-1; possibly TRBD1 for D (5 bases). V gave up 3 bases and J gave up 1 base, with 9 bases separating them. Germline V lookup: CDR1 SGHTA, CDR2 FQGNSA. CDR3 length: 14 amino acids. CDR3 DNA sequence: TGTGCCAGCAGCTTTTGGGGGGGGAACACTGAAGCTTTCTTT. This codes for CASSFWGGNTEAFF.

The V call is TRBV19, the J call TRBJ1-2; D gene unclear. V was cut by 5 bases and J by 4 bases, with 11 bases left in between. The CDR3 runs 13 residues. CDR1 and CDR2 (germline): LNHDA, SQIVND (reference sequence). CDR3 sequence reads: CASSRVGTYGYTF. The CDR3 coding sequence is TGTGCCAGTAGTCGGGTCGGAACCTATGGCTACACCTTC. Variable domain in full (rest from reference TRBV19 and TRBJ1-2): DGGITQSPKYLFRKEGQNVTLSCEQNLNHDAMYWYRQDPGQGLRLIYYSQIVNDFQKGDIAEGYSVSREKKESFPLTVTSAQKNPTAFYLCASSRVGTYGYTFGSGTRLTVV.

The CDR3 DNA follows: TGTAGAATCTGGGGAGGCACAGATACGCAGTATTTT. It is translated as CRIWGGTDTQYF. The gene calls are TRBV2 and TRBJ2-3; possible D gene TRBD2, 5 bases. This CDR3 region has 12 residues. Germline assignment: CDR1 SNHLY and CDR2 FYNNEI.

The J gene is TRBJ1-2, the V gene TRBV19, with D unclear. This CDR3 region has 12 residues. V lost 5 bases and J 8 bases, leaving 12 bases between the germline ends. Looked up from germline, CDR1 is LNHDA and CDR2 is SQIVND (reference sequence). The CDR3 region is CASSSDPRGYTF. Here the CDR3 DNA reads TGTGCCAGTAGTTCCGATCCTCGGGGCTACACCTTC.

The chain recombines TRBV6-1 with TRBJ2-1, with TRBD2 matching over 10 bases. This CDR3 is 15 amino acids long. Trimming removed 4 bases from V and 8 bases from J; junction bases left unmatched: 8. CDR1 MNHNS and CDR2 SASEGT come from the germline V gene. This CDR3 reads CASSAKREGHDEQFF. The CDR3 coding sequence is TGTGCCAGCAGTGCCAAGCGGGAGGGCCATGATGAGCAGTTCTTC.

This chain connects TRBV4-1 to TRBJ2-1; 12 positions agree with TRBD2. Trimming took 2 bases from V and 9 from J; bases not matched to a gene: 11. Germline V lookup: CDR1 MGHRA, CDR2 YSYEKL. The CDR3 loop spans 17 amino acids. The CDR3 nucleotides are TGCGCCAGCAGCCAATCCAATAGACTAGCGGGAGTGGGTGAGCAGTTCTTC. Translating gives CASSQSNRLAGVGEQFF.

The chain links TRBV11-2 to TRBJ1-4, with D unresolved. This CDR3 spans 16 amino acids. V lost 5 bases to trimming and J lost 5 bases, with 18 bases between them. Germline V CDR1 and CDR2: SGHAT, FQNNGV. DNA of the CDR3: TGTGCCAGCAGCCCAAGCGGGTTTGGGAGGAATGAAAAACTGTTTTTT. This gives the protein CASSPSGFGRNEKLFF.

The V gene is TRBV14, the J gene TRBJ2-5; D is undetermined. Germline assignment: CDR1 SGHDN and CDR2 FVKESK. With 2 bases removed from V and 2 bases from J, the gap between germline ends came to 9 bases. The CDR3 spans 14 residues. The DNA for the CDR3 is TGTGCCAGCAGCCAAATCGCCAGACAAGAGACCCAGTACTTC. This gives the protein CASSQIARQETQYF.

The chain is built from TRBV6-6 and TRBJ1-1; a possible D gene is TRBD1 (5 bases). V was shortened by 6 bases and J by 3 bases, with 14 bases between the two germline ends. Looked up from germline, CDR1 is MNHNY and CDR2 is SVGAGI (reference sequence). The CDR3 covers 14 residues. The CDR3: CASSPRGEDTEAFF. CDR3 coding DNA: TGTGCCAGCAGCCCCCGGGGGGAGGACACTGAAGCTTTCTTT.

J is TRBJ2-5 and V is TRBV10-3; D gene unclear. This CDR3 region has 13 residues. Germline CDR1 and CDR2: ENHRY and SYGVKD. V was shortened by 6 bases and J by 1 base, with 9 bases between the two germline ends. The CDR3 is CAISLRSQETQYF. The CDR3 DNA reads TGTGCCATCAGCTTACGGAGCCAAGAGACCCAGTACTTC.

This chain uses TRBV7-6 with TRBJ1-3; D might be TRBD1 (6 bases). Germline loops: CDR1 SGHVS, CDR2 FNYEAQ. V lost 3 bases, J lost 2 bases, and 17 bases lay in between. The CDR3 runs to 17 residues. CDR3 DNA: TGTGCCAGCAGCTTGACCCAAACAGGGTACGCTGGAAACACCATATATTTT. This translates into CASSLTQTGYAGNTIYF.

The chain has TRBV6-5 and TRBJ1-5; 8 bases line up with TRBD1. The J segment lost 2 bases and the V segment lost 8 bases, leaving 5 bases of the junction unmatched. Germline CDR1 is MNHEY and CDR2 is SVGAGI. The CDR3 runs to 14 residues. As DNA, the CDR3 is TGTGCCAGCCGCCCAGGGGGCGGCAATCAGCCCCAGCATTTT. It encodes CASRPGGGNQPQHF.

The V call is TRBV27, the J call TRBJ1-1, with D unclear. CDR1 and CDR2 from the germline V gene are MNHEY and SMNVEV (reference sequence). This CDR3 has 15 amino acids. V was clipped by 6 bases and J by 0 bases, with 14 bases between them. The chain's CDR3 is CASRTDQIMNTEAFF. The CDR3 nucleotides are TGTGCCAGCAGGACTGACCAGATCATGAACACTGAAGCTTTCTTT.

The rearrangement links TRBV6-1 to TRBJ1-2; 7 bases are shared with TRBD1. The germline V gene encodes CDR1 MNHNS and CDR2 SASEGT. Germline trimming cut 0 bases from V and 4 bases from J; bases unmatched to any gene: 5. The CDR3 runs to 15 residues. The CDR3 here is CASSEARGGIYGYTF. As DNA, the CDR3 is TGTGCCAGCAGTGAAGCGCGAGGGGGCATCTATGGCTACACCTTC.

CDR3 in amino acids: CASSHYDRGRNGYTF. In DNA, the CDR3 is TGTGCCAGCAGCCATTACGACAGGGGGAGGAATGGCTACACCTTC. The rearrangement uses TRBV7-9 and TRBJ1-2; 9 bases align to TRBD1. CDR3 size: 15 residues. Germline-derived CDR1 and CDR2 are SEHNR and FQNEAQ (reference sequence). V lost 5 bases, J lost 6 bases, and 10 bases stayed unmatched.

The rearrangement joins TRBV5-6 to TRBJ2-1, with unresolved D. The CDR3 sequence is 15 residues long. The V gene's germline CDR1 is SGHDT and CDR2 YYEEEE. The V and J ends lost 4 bases and 4 bases respectively, with 15 bases between them. The CDR3 region is CASSIDGGAYNEQFF. The CDR3 bases are TGTGCCAGCAGCATAGACGGCGGAGCATACAATGAGCAGTTCTTC.

The CDR3, as DNA: TGCGCCAGCAGCCGCAGACAGGTGAGCACAGATACGCAGTATTTT. Protein: CASSRRQVSTDTQYF. The chain is built from TRBV5-1 and TRBJ2-3, with D maybe TRBD1 (6 bases). The V and J ends lost 4 bases and 0 bases respectively, with 12 bases between them. The CDR3 runs to 15 residues. Germline CDR1 SGHRS, CDR2 YFSETQ.

This chain links TRBV7-2 with TRBJ1-2; 7 positions agree with TRBD1. CDR3 length: 14 residues. Per the germline V gene, CDR1 is SGHTA and CDR2 is FQGNSA. After removal of 3 bases from V and 2 bases from J, the junction contained 3 bases not matched to a gene. CDR3 bases: TGTGCCAGCAGCTTCACAGGGGCCAACTATGGCTACACCTTC. It codes for CASSFTGANYGYTF.

The V gene is TRBV5-5, the J gene TRBJ2-7, with 11 bases identical to TRBD1. Germline CDR1 and CDR2: SGHKS and YYEKEE (reference sequence). The CDR3 sequence is 16 residues long. V gave up 4 bases and J gave up 4 bases; unmatched junction bases: 10. In nucleotides, the CDR3 is TGTGCCAGCAGCCCGGATCCGGGACAGGGGGTGTACGAGCAGTACTTC. Translation gives CASSPDPGQGVYEQYF.

This chain uses TRBV27 with TRBJ2-2; tentative D call: TRBD1 (6 bases). The CDR3 sequence is 16 residues long. Trimming removed 0 bases from V and 3 bases from J, with 11 bases in between. Looked up from germline, CDR1 is MNHEY and CDR2 is SMNVEV (reference sequence). CDR3 nucleotides: TGTGCCAGCAGTTTATCTGGGACACTCGACACCGGGGAGCTGTTTTTT. It encodes CASSLSGTLDTGELFF.

The DNA for the CDR3 is TGCGCCAGCAGCCAGGACATAATATTGGGAGTGGCGGGGGGCGAGCAGTTCTTC. This codes for CASSQDIILGVAGGEQFF. The rearrangement joins TRBV4-3 to TRBJ2-1, with 8 bases that match TRBD2. V was clipped by 3 bases and J by 10 bases; unmatched bases: 20. This CDR3 contains 18 residues. CDR1 LGHNA and CDR2 YSLEER come from the germline V gene.